This T cell receptor (beta chain) was captured in a study of tumor-infiltrating lymphocytes in primary liver carcinoma. Points on this clonotype: A much larger clone sits a single nucleotide away, making a read error possible.

Co-extracted RNA and DNA came from approximately 20-30 mg of unsorted bulk tissue. The germline CDR1 and CDR2 sequences are MDHEN and SYDVKM. The CDR3 runs to 14 residues. TCR beta cDNA was prepared out of about 510 ng total RNA by means of a constant-region primer. Libraries for TCR beta were built through three nested multiplex PCR rounds, which together made up a slightly modified ARM-PCR procedure. Two initial PCR rounds of about 11 cycles each paired TRBV1-TRBV30 forward primers with a C-beta reverse primer. TCRdb re-called the multiplex PCR reads through MiXCR, storing one row per CDR3 protein. The table shows about 74,000 distinct CDR3 sequences, with approximately 74% occurring only once.

This receptor was taken from a middle-aged man with primary liver carcinoma and hepatitis B virus infection. Specimen: liver tumor tissue from sampling region 4. The sample's subset: tumor region T4, right-lateral pole. V and J are TRBV28 and TRBJ1-2; D not resolved. The CDR3 DNA reads TGTACCATCCGGAAGGGAGGGCTGGGCTATGGCTACACCTTC. This encodes CTIRKGGLGYGYTF.